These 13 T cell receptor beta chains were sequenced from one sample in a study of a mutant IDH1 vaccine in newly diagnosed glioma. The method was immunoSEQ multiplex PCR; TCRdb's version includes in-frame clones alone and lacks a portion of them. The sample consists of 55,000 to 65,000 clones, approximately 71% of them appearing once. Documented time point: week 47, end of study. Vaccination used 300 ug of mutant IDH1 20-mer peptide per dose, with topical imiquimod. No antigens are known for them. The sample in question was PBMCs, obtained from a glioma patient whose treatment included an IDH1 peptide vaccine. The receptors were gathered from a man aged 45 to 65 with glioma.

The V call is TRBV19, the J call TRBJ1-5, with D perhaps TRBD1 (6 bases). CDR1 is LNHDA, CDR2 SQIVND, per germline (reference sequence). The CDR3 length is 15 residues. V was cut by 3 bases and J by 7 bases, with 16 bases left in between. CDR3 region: CASSINWGARQPQHF. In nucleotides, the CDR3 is TGTGCCAGTAGTATCAATTGGGGGGCACGGCAGCCCCAGCATTTT.

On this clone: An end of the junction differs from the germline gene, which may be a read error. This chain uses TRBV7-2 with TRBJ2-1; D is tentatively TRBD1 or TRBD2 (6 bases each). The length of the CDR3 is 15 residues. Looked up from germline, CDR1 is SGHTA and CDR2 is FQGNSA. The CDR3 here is CASSLVGGSDNEQFF. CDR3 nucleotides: TGTGCCAGCAGCTTAGTGGGGGGCTCCGACAATGAGCAGTTCTTC.

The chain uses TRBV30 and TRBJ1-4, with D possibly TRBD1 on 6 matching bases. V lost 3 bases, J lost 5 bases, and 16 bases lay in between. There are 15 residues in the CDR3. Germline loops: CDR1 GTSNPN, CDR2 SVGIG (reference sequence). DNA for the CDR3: TGTGCCTGGAGACGGGGGGGGACAAGGAATGAAAAACTGTTTTTT. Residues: CAWRRGGTRNEKLFF.

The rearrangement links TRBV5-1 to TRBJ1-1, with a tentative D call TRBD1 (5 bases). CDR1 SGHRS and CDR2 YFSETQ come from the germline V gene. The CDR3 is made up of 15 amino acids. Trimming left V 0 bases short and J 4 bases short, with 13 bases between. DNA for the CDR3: TGCGCCAGCAGCTTGGAAGGGGTAGAAGGCACTGAAGCTTTCTTT. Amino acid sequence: CASSLEGVEGTEAFF.

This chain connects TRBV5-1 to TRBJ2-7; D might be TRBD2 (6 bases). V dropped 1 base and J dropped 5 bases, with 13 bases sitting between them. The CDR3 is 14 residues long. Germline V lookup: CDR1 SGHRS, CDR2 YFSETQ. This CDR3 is CASSLSAGGNEQYF. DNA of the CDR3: TGCGCCAGCAGCTTGAGTGCAGGAGGGAACGAGCAGTACTTC.

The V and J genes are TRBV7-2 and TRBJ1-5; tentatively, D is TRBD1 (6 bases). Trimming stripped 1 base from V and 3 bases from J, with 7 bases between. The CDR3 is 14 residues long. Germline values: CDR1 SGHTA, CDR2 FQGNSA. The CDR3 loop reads CASSLGTDNQPQHF. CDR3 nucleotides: TGTGCCAGCAGCTTAGGGACAGACAATCAGCCCCAGCATTTT.

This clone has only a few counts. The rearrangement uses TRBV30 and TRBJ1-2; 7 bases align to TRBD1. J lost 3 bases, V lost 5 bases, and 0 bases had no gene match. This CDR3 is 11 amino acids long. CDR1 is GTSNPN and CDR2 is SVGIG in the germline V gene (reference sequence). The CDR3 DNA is TGTGCCTGGGGGACAGACTATGGCTACACCTTC. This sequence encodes CAWGTDYGYTF.

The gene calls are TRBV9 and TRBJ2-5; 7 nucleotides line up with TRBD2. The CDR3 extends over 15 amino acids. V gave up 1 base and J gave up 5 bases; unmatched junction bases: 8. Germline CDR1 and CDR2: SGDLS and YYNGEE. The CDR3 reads CASSVSWGGRETQYF. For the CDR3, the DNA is TGTGCCAGCAGCGTAAGCTGGGGGGGTCGGGAGACCCAGTACTTC. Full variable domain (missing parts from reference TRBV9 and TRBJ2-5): DSGVTQTPKHLITATGQRVTLRCSPRSGDLSVYWYQQSLDQGLQFLIQYYNGEERAKGNILERFSAQQFPDLHSELNLSSLELGDSALYFCASSVSWGGRETQYFGPGTRLLVL.

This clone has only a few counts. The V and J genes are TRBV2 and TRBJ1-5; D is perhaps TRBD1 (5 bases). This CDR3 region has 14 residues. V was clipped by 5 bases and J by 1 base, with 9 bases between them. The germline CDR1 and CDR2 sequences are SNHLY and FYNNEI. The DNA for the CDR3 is TGTGCCAGCAGTTTGACAGAGAGCAATCAGCCCCAGCATTTT. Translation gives CASSLTESNQPQHF.

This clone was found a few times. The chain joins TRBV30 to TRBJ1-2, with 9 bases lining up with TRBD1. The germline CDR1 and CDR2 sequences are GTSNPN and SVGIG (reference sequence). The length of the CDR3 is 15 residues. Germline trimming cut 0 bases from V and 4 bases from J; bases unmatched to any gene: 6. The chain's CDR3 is CAWSVTGGTVYGYTF. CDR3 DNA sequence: TGTGCCTGGAGTGTAACAGGGGGCACGGTCTATGGCTACACCTTC.

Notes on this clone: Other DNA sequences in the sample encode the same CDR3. CDR3 DNA: TGTGCCAGCAGTTTACGGGGCTACGAGCAGTACTTC. It is translated as CASSLRGYEQYF. The chain links TRBV27 to TRBJ2-7; D might be TRBD2 (5 bases). Between the trimmed V and J ends, which lost 2 bases and 3 bases, there was a span of 5 bases. The CDR3 runs 12 residues. CDR1 and CDR2 from the germline V gene are MNHEY and SMNVEV (reference sequence).

The CDR3 nucleotides read TGCGCCAGCAGCTTGCAAGGCTATGGCTACACCTTC. Protein product: CASSLQGYGYTF. The V call is TRBV5-1, the J call TRBJ1-2; D gene uncertain. V was cut by 1 base and J by 4 bases, with 5 bases left in between. CDR3 length: 12 amino acids. Germline V gene lookup returns CDR1 SGHRS and CDR2 YFSETQ.

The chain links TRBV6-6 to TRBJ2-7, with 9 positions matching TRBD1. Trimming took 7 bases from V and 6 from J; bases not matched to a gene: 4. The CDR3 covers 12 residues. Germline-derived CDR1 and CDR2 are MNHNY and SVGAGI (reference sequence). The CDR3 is CASNKQGAEQYF. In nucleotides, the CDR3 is TGTGCCAGCAATAAACAGGGGGCCGAGCAGTACTTC.